Each of the 27 T cell receptor beta chains below was sequenced from the same sample in a study of blood T cell repertoires in COVID-19. Clones were sequenced by immunoSEQ multiplex PCR, and TCRdb holds only the in-frame ones, with some missing. In the table there are about 180,000 clones, roughly four fifths of which are singletons. Sequenced input: peripheral blood. The receptors originated from a human donor in a cohort sampled during active COVID-19.

The chain recombines TRBV6-2 or TRBV6-3 with TRBJ1-1; D perhaps matches TRBD1 (5 bases). The CDR3 has 13 residues. The V end was cut by 2 bases, the J end by 4 bases, with 8 bases between. Germline CDR1 is MNHEY and CDR2 is SVGEGT. CDR3 loop: CASSYTGSTEAFF. Here the CDR3 DNA reads TGTGCCAGCAGTTACACAGGATCCACTGAAGCTTTCTTT.

The V and J genes are TRBV28 and TRBJ2-7; D unclear. The germline gives CDR1 MDHEN, CDR2 SYDVKM. CDR3 length: 12 amino acids. V was clipped by 6 bases and J by 2 bases, with 8 bases between them. CDR3: CASSGFPYEQYF. CDR3 in DNA: TGTGCCAGCAGCGGGTTCCCCTACGAGCAGTACTTC. Using reference TRBV28 and TRBJ2-7 for the parts outside the CDR3, the full variable domain is DVKVTQSSRYLVKRTGEKVFLECVQDMDHENMFWYRQDPGLGLRLIYFSYDVKMKEKGDIPEGYSVSREKKERFSLILESASTNQTSMYLCASSGFPYEQYFGPGTRLTVT.

This clone was found a few times. This chain connects TRBV10-2 to TRBJ2-7; TRBD1 agrees at 10 bases. This CDR3 comprises 15 residues. Trimming took 3 bases from V and 2 from J; bases not matched to a gene: 4. CDR1 is WSHSY and CDR2 is SAAADI in the germline V gene. CDR3 region: CASSDRTGGTYEQYF. CDR3 in DNA: TGCGCCAGCAGTGATAGGACAGGGGGGACCTACGAGCAGTACTTC.

This chain joins TRBV7-9 and TRBJ2-7; perhaps TRBD2 as D (6 bases). The V gene's germline CDR1 is SEHNR and CDR2 FQNEAQ (reference sequence). Trimming pared 2 bases from V and 4 bases from J, leaving 15 bases between. The CDR3 has 15 residues. In DNA, the CDR3 is TGTGCCAGCAGCTTATTCCCTACGACTAGTTACGAGCAGTACTTC. The encoded protein is CASSLFPTTSYEQYF.

The CDR3 nucleotides read TGTGCCAGCAGCTCGACCGGACAGGGGGCGGTGTATGGGGCCAACGTCCTGACTTTC. Translated, it gives CASSSTGQGAVYGANVLTF. The genes are TRBV7-3 and TRBJ2-6, with 11 bases matching TRBD1. Germline assignment: CDR1 SGHTA and CDR2 FQGTGA. This CDR3 region has 19 residues. V shed 4 bases and J 3 bases; nucleotides not matched to a gene: 11.

This sequence joins TRBV29-1 and TRBJ2-7; 8 bases are a match to TRBD2. Germline V CDR1 and CDR2: SQVTM, ANQGSEA. This CDR3 is 15 amino acids long. V gave up 6 bases and J gave up 2 bases; unmatched junction bases: 12. For the CDR3, the DNA is TGCAGCGTCCGGGGGGGGACACTAGCCACCTACGAGCAGTACTTC. It encodes CSVRGGTLATYEQYF.

The gene calls are TRBV20-1 and TRBJ2-7, with 7 bases that match TRBD1. Germline CDR1 DFQATT, CDR2 SNEGSKA (reference sequence). CDR3 size: 11 residues. J was trimmed by 5 bases and V by 7 bases; bases with no gene match: 5. This CDR3 is CSVQGDHEQYF. In nucleotides, the CDR3 is TGCAGTGTTCAGGGGGACCACGAGCAGTACTTC.

The chain recombines TRBV5-6 with TRBJ2-1; possible D gene TRBD2, 6 bases. This CDR3 region has 16 residues. V lost 0 bases, J lost 2 bases, and 12 bases lay in between. CDR1 SGHDT and CDR2 YYEEEE come from the germline V gene. CDR3 in amino acids: CASSLGWTGAYNEQFF. CDR3 nucleotides: TGTGCCAGCAGCTTGGGCTGGACGGGGGCCTACAATGAGCAGTTCTTC.

The genes are TRBV28 and TRBJ1-2; 10 bases are shared with TRBD1. This CDR3 is 13 amino acids long. The V gene end was trimmed by 7 bases and the J gene end by 5 bases; junction bases not matched to a gene: 4. CDR1 MDHEN and CDR2 SYDVKM come from the germline V gene. The CDR3 loop reads CASTGDRGYGYTF. In DNA form, the CDR3 reads TGTGCCAGCACCGGGGACAGGGGTTATGGCTACACCTTC.

This clone was recorded once. The gene calls are TRBV10-3 and TRBJ2-6, with D unclear. This CDR3 has 15 residues. Germline V gene sequence: CDR1 ENHRY, CDR2 SYGVKD. V lost 3 bases to trimming and J lost 0 bases, with 6 bases between them. The CDR3 spells CAISDPVSGANVLTF. As DNA, the CDR3 is TGTGCCATCAGTGATCCCGTCTCTGGGGCCAACGTCCTGACTTTC.

Here the CDR3 reads CASSVEAGGAGELFF. Here the CDR3 DNA reads TGTGCCAGCAGCGTAGAAGCGGGAGGGGCCGGGGAGCTGTTTTTT. The chain recombines TRBV9 with TRBJ2-2, with 10 bases that match TRBD2. CDR1 SGDLS and CDR2 YYNGEE come from the germline V gene. The CDR3 contains 15 residues. V dropped 0 bases and J dropped 6; count of bases not matched to a gene: 2.

The J gene is TRBJ1-2, the V gene TRBV4-2; 9 bases match TRBD1. Trimming removed 4 bases from V and 1 base from J; junction bases left unmatched: 4. There are 15 residues in the CDR3. Looked up from germline, CDR1 is LGHNA and CDR2 is YNFKEQ. The CDR3 spells CASSPRDRDNYGYTF. The CDR3 nucleotides read TGTGCCAGCAGCCCCCGGGACAGGGATAACTATGGCTACACCTTC.

This clone was seen just once. V and J are TRBV19 and TRBJ2-7, with D uncertain. The CDR3 has 15 amino acids. Between the trimmed V and J ends, which lost 1 base and 3 bases, there was a span of 13 bases. Germline V gene sequence: CDR1 LNHDA, CDR2 SQIVND (reference sequence). DNA for the CDR3: TGTGCCAGTAGTATAGCGGCAGCAACTAACTACGAGCAGTACTTC. It codes for CASSIAAATNYEQYF.

The chain recombines TRBV7-2 with TRBJ2-7; the D gene is possibly TRBD1 (5 bases). Trimming took off 3 bases at V and 0 bases at J, with 12 bases between the two ends. This CDR3 contains 15 residues. Germline V gene data show CDR1 as SGHTA and CDR2 as FQGNSA. The CDR3 region is CASSLGQTTSYEQYF. Here the CDR3 DNA reads TGTGCCAGCAGCTTGGGGCAAACAACCTCCTACGAGCAGTACTTC. The whole variable domain, remainder taken from reference TRBV7-2 and TRBJ2-7, is GAGVSQSPSNKVTEKGKDVELRCDPISGHTALYWYRQSLGQGLEFLIYFQGNSAPDKSGLPSDRFSAERTGGSVSTLTIQRTQQEDSAVYLCASSLGQTTSYEQYFGPGTRLTVT.

This rearrangement joins TRBV3-1 (or the pseudogene TRBV3-2) to TRBJ2-1; 9 positions agree with TRBD1. Looked up from germline, CDR1 is LGHDT and CDR2 is YNNKEL (reference sequence). This CDR3 comprises 16 residues. Trimming cost V 1 base and J 5 bases; bases outside gene matches: 6. DNA for the CDR3: TGTGCCAGCAGCCAAGTATCCGGGACAGGGCACAATGAGCAGTTCTTC. Amino acid sequence: CASSQVSGTGHNEQFF.

This chain links TRBV5-1 with TRBJ2-7; the match to TRBD2 covers 14 bases. This CDR3 is 16 amino acids long. The germline V gene has CDR1 SGHRS and CDR2 YFSETQ. J was trimmed by 5 bases and V by 3 bases; bases with no gene match: 7. The CDR3, as DNA: TGCGCCAGCAGCTGGCGGACTAGCGGGGGGCAGGACGAGCAGTACTTC. Its translation is CASSWRTSGGQDEQYF.

This clone came up a few times. This chain uses TRBV7-9 with TRBJ1-5; a possible D gene is TRBD1 (5 bases). The CDR3 spans 15 residues. From germline, CDR1 is SEHNR and CDR2 FQNEAQ (reference sequence). The ends were cut back, 1 base at V and 7 bases at J, with 14 bases in the middle. The CDR3 region is CASSLGGPPEQPQHF. CDR3 coding DNA: TGTGCCAGCAGCTTAGGGGGCCCGCCCGAGCAGCCCCAGCATTTT.

V usage is TRBV6-5 and J usage is TRBJ1-1; D gene unclear. Looked up from germline, CDR1 is MNHEY and CDR2 is SVGAGI. Between the trimmed V and J ends, which lost 4 bases and 1 base, there was a span of 10 bases. The CDR3 sequence is 14 residues long. The CDR3: CASSFGEENTEAFF. The CDR3, as DNA: TGTGCCAGCAGTTTTGGGGAGGAGAACACTGAAGCTTTCTTT.

The genes are TRBV4-3 and TRBJ2-3; 8 bases fit TRBD1. Per the germline V gene, CDR1 is LGHNA and CDR2 is YSLEER. This CDR3 has 16 residues. V trimming: 4 bases; J trimming: 4 bases; junction bases outside the gene matches: 10. The CDR3 bases are TGCGCCAGCAGCCCAGCTGTTCCAGGGGGCGCAGATACGCAGTATTTT. Encoded protein: CASSPAVPGGADTQYF.

The V call is TRBV6-2 or TRBV6-3, the J call TRBJ2-1, with 13 positions matching TRBD2. CDR3 size: 18 residues. Trimming cost V 5 bases and J 5 bases; bases outside gene matches: 12. CDR1 is MNHEY and CDR2 is SVGEGT in the germline V gene. The chain's CDR3 is CASSIDPPGLAGHNEQFF. The DNA of the CDR3 is TGTGCCAGCAGTATCGACCCCCCGGGACTAGCGGGGCACAATGAGCAGTTCTTC.

For the CDR3, the DNA is TGTGCCACCAGTGATTGGGGCCCTGGGACAGGGAAGTGGGGCTACACCTTC. It yields the protein CATSDWGPGTGKWGYTF. The gene calls are TRBV24-1 and TRBJ1-2, with TRBD1 matching over 9 bases. CDR3 length equals 17 residues. Looked up from germline, CDR1 is KGHDR and CDR2 is SFDVKD. V lost 2 bases, J lost 8 bases, and 14 bases stayed unmatched.

This clone was detected a few times. The chain links TRBV6-6 to TRBJ2-7, with 9 nucleotides matching TRBD1. The CDR3 totals 16 residues. CDR1 is MNHNY, CDR2 SVGAGI, per germline (reference sequence). J gave up 5 bases and V 6 bases, and 14 bases lay outside the gene matches. The CDR3 nucleotides read TGTGCCAGCAGCCGATCTTCACAGGGGGCTAAGGACGAGCAGTACTTC. Residues: CASSRSSQGAKDEQYF.

The rearrangement joins TRBV7-3 to TRBJ2-7, with 14 positions matching TRBD2. V was pared by 4 bases and J by 6 bases, with 5 bases of the junction left unmatched. The germline gives CDR1 SGHTA, CDR2 FQGTGA. The CDR3 is made up of 15 amino acids. This chain's CDR3 is CASSSGLAGVGEQYF. For the CDR3, the DNA is TGTGCCAGCAGCTCGGGACTAGCGGGAGTGGGCGAGCAGTACTTC.

This sequence joins TRBV7-2 and TRBJ2-2, with TRBD1 identical over 8 bases. Unmatched junction bases numbered 1, after V lost 1 base and J lost 3 bases. This CDR3 is 15 amino acids long. The germline V gene encodes CDR1 SGHTA and CDR2 FQGNSA. The CDR3 nucleotides read TGTGCCAGCAGCTTAGGGGACAGGTACACCGGGGAGCTGTTTTTT. It yields the protein CASSLGDRYTGELFF.

The chain carries TRBV28 and TRBJ2-4; 7 bases agree with TRBD1. Germline CDR1 reads MDHEN; CDR2 reads SYDVKM. With 3 bases clipped from V and 6 bases from J, the junction kept 14 bases outside the gene matches. The CDR3 is 17 residues long. The CDR3 protein is CASSFGPRQGSANIQYF. CDR3 DNA: TGTGCCAGCAGTTTTGGCCCTCGACAGGGAAGTGCAAACATTCAGTACTTC.

This clone was seen only once. The chain couples TRBV20-1 to TRBJ2-1; TRBD2 aligns across 10 bases. In germline, CDR1 is DFQATT, CDR2 SNEGSKA (reference sequence). With 3 bases clipped from V and 4 bases from J, the junction kept 9 bases outside the gene matches. This CDR3 has 16 amino acids. This CDR3 is CSASLSGRVLYNEQFF. CDR3 in DNA: TGCAGTGCTAGTCTGAGCGGGAGGGTACTATACAATGAGCAGTTCTTC.

This clone has a single count. The rearrangement links TRBV11-2 to TRBJ2-7, with D unresolved. V was cut by 5 bases and J by 3 bases, with 8 bases left in between. Germline CDR1 SGHAT, CDR2 FQNNGV. The length of the CDR3 is 12 residues. CDR3 in amino acids: CASSRLVYEQYF. CDR3 in DNA: TGTGCCAGCAGCCGACTTGTCTACGAGCAGTACTTC. The full variable domain, rest sourced from reference TRBV11-2 and TRBJ2-7, is EAGVAQSPRYKIIEKRQSVAFWCNPISGHATLYWYQQILGQGPKLLIQFQNNGVVDDSQLPKDRFSAERLKGVDSTLKIQPAKLEDSAVYLCASSRLVYEQYFGPGTRLTVT.